This record covers a single TCR beta chain. The target antigen is unknown. Sequencing of cultured CD4+ T cell DNA used the Oncomine TCR Beta short-read assay. TCRdb re-called the PCR reads with MiXCR, one entry per CDR3 protein. The sample has roughly 8,900 distinct CDR3 sequences, less than 40% seen once. Treatment described: approximately 10-day PBMC culture with coronavirus spike peptide pools or control peptides (ViraFEST assay). This sample stems from a study of vaccination and CD4 T cells after COVID-19. Whole-study context: Cellular stimulation was performed using overlapping spike peptides derived from SARS-CoV-2, HCoV-NL63, HCoV-OC43 and HCoV-229E.

Germline CDR1 is SEHNR and CDR2 is FQNEAQ (reference sequence). V lost 5 bases, J lost 4 bases, and 6 bases lay in between. The CDR3 runs 11 residues. Findings and caveats of the study: SARS-CoV-2-reactive clonotypes showed a nonsignificant median rise from 21 to 38.

This TCR derives from a human donor with COVID-19. The chain links TRBV7-9 to TRBJ2-7, with unresolved D. Sequencing used cultured CD4+ T cells from blood. Written as DNA, the CDR3 is TGTGCCAGCAGCGAGACGTACGAGCAGTACTTC. Translated: CASSETYEQYF.